The sequence of this T cell receptor (beta chain) was determined in a study of blood T cell repertoires in COVID-19. Produced via immunoSEQ multiplex PCR; TCRdb's table is partial and in-frame only. The sample comprises about 51,000 clones, about 86% of which are singletons, and about 4.2% rests with the top ten. This TCR was sampled from a man aged 80 or over with active COVID-19. Sequencing input: peripheral blood.

The CDR3 loop reads CATRTGGLVNEQFF. DNA of the CDR3: TGTGCCACCAGGACGGGAGGGCTCGTTAATGAGCAGTTCTTC. The chain recombines TRBV19 with TRBJ2-1, with TRBD2 matching 8 bases. V trimming: 10 bases; J trimming: 7 bases; junction bases outside the gene matches: 12. CDR3 length: 14 residues. Germline V CDR1 and CDR2: LNHDA, SQIVND (reference sequence).